The clone carrying this T cell receptor beta chain is medium-sized within its sample. The antigen is unknown. The data are from a study of spatial heterogeneity in lung cancer. Study-wide findings and caveats: Among tumor T cells, estimated coverage was approximately 7% for alpha chains and roughly 14% for beta chains. Tumors with more nonsynonymous mutations had more expanded intratumoral alpha and beta TCRs.

The time point denotes: sample taken at primary tumor resection. Samples were donated by 72 untreated early-stage non-small cell lung cancer patients. V lost 4 bases and J lost 0, with 12 bases in between. The CDR3 has 16 amino acids. Germline V gene lookup returns CDR1 SGHTA and CDR2 FQGNSA. A single record per CDR3 protein comes from TCRdb applying MiXCR to the 5' RACE reads. The sample has roughly 5,300 distinct CDR3 sequences, 8.4% seen once; the top ten hold roughly 32%. This chain joins TRBV7-2 and TRBJ2-2, with D perhaps given as TRBD1 or TRBD2 (5 bases each). The TCR was taken from a female donor with early-stage non-small cell lung cancer. Material: lung tumor tissue, obtained at surgery. The CDR3 here is CASSSPSRANTGELFF. The CDR3 DNA reads TGTGCCAGCAGCTCCCCTAGCAGGGCGAACACCGGGGAGCTGTTTTTT.